This TCR beta chain is from a study of T-cell memory formation after mild COVID-19. CDR1 DFQATT and CDR2 SNEGSKA come from the germline V gene (reference sequence). The V gene end was trimmed by 0 bases and the J gene end by 6 bases; junction bases not matched to a gene: 8. This CDR3 has 15 residues. 5'RACE with constant-segment primers yielded barcoded, UMI-tagged TCR alpha and TCR beta cDNA libraries. TCRdb independently ran MiXCR on the 5' RACE reads; one entry per CDR3 protein. The table shows 80,000 to 90,000 distinct CDR3 sequences, with about 23% occurring only once. This clonotype turned up a few times.

The chain has TRBV20-1 and TRBJ2-3; the match to TRBD2 covers 8 bases. Sequenced sample: PBMCs or a T cell subset sorted from them (not recorded which). The clonotype comes from a man aged 18 to 30 who had mild COVID-19 (a few samples of this study predate the infection). Cell type and time point are not known. The CDR3 coding sequence is TGCAGTGCTAGAGATCGGGGCGGGGGGTTCGATACGCAGTATTTT. This codes for CSARDRGGGFDTQYF.